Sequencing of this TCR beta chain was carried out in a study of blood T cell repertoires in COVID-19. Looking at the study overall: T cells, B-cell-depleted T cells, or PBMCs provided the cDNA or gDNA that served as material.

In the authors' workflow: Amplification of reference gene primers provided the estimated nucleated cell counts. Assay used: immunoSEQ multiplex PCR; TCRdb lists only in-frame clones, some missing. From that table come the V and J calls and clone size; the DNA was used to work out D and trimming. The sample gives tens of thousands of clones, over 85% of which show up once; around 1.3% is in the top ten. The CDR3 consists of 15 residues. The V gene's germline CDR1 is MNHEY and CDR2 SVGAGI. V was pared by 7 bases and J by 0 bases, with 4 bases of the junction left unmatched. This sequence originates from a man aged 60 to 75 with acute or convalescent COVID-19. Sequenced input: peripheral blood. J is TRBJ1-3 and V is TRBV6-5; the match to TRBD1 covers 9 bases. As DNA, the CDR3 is TGTGCCAGCACGCGGGACAGGGACTCTGGAAACACCATATATTTT. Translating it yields CASTRDRDSGNTIYF.